These 28 T cell receptor beta chains originate from one sample sequenced in a study of cytotoxic CD8 clonotypes in ibrutinib-treated CLL. Only in-frame clones appear in the TCRdb table, and some are missing; sequencing was by immunoSEQ multiplex PCR. This table holds 45,000 or so clones, nearly 70% found once. Specimen: PBMCs, collected after 12 months of ibrutinib treatment. The source of these receptors is a human donor with chronic lymphocytic leukemia.

This clone was seen a handful of times. V gene TRBV5-4 combines with J gene TRBJ1-2, with a possible D match to TRBD1 (6 bases). The CDR3 covers 14 residues. Germline V lookup: CDR1 SGHNT, CDR2 YYREEE (reference sequence). V was trimmed by 2 bases and J by 4 bases, leaving 12 bases between them. As DNA, the CDR3 is TGTGCCAGCAGCTTTCGAGACAGGACCTATGGCTACACCTTC. It translates to CASSFRDRTYGYTF.

The genes are TRBV14 and TRBJ2-3, with D uncertain. Deletions cut 0 bases from V and 2 bases from J, with 18 bases between. The CDR3 length is 18 residues. Germline lookup yields CDR1 SGHDN and CDR2 FVKESK. CDR3 sequence reads: CASSQDRVLLTNTDTQYF. CDR3 DNA sequence: TGTGCCAGCAGCCAAGATCGAGTATTACTAACCAACACAGATACGCAGTATTTT.

This chain joins TRBV6-6 and TRBJ1-2; no definite D call. Germline V gene data show CDR1 as MNHNY and CDR2 as SVGAGI (reference sequence). CDR3 length: 14 residues. V was shortened by 0 bases and J by 4 bases, with 9 bases between the two germline ends. CDR3 in DNA: TGTGCCAGCAGTTACTCTTCCCTCTCCTATGGCTACACCTTC. Translation: CASSYSSLSYGYTF.

This chain connects TRBV10-1 to TRBJ1-1; possible D gene TRBD1, 5 bases. The V end was cut by 4 bases, the J end by 5 bases, with 11 bases between. Germline V lookup: CDR1 WNHNN, CDR2 SYGVQD (reference sequence). The CDR3 runs 13 residues. CDR3 nucleotide sequence: TGCGCCAGCAGTGTCCTCGGGGGGACTGAAGCTTTCTTT. Amino acid sequence: CASSVLGGTEAFF.

The chain uses TRBV7-9 and TRBJ2-7, with TRBD1 matching over 7 bases. The CDR3 has 14 residues. Germline CDR1 reads SEHNR; CDR2 reads FQNEAQ (reference sequence). After removal of 5 bases from V and 3 bases from J, the junction contained 7 bases not matched to a gene. DNA of the CDR3: TGTGCCAGCAGCAATAACAGGGGCCACTACGAGCAGTACTTC. Its protein is CASSNNRGHYEQYF. Drawing the rest from reference TRBV7-9 and TRBJ2-7, the complete variable domain is DTGVSQNPRHKITKRGQNVTFRCDPISEHNRLYWYRQTLGQGPEFLTYFQNEAQLEKSRLLSDRFSAERPKGSFSTLEIQRTEQGDSAMYLCASSNNRGHYEQYFGPGTRLTVT.

The J gene is TRBJ1-1, the V gene TRBV6-5; TRBD1 is a possible D gene (5 bases). Germline values: CDR1 MNHEY, CDR2 SVGAGI. The CDR3 has 13 residues. Trimming removed 5 bases from V and 1 base from J, with 8 bases in between. The DNA of the CDR3 is TGTGCCAGCAGTGCTGGACAGAACACTGAAGCTTTCTTT. Amino acid sequence: CASSAGQNTEAFF.

The chain recombines TRBV5-1 with TRBJ1-2; 9 bases are shared with TRBD1. Per germline, CDR1 SGHRS and CDR2 YFSETQ. The V and J ends lost 6 bases and 4 bases, in that order; junction bases with no gene match: 10. The CDR3 runs to 15 residues. CDR3 coding DNA: TGCGCCAGCAAGGGGACAGGGACGATAAGCTATGGCTACACCTTC. Its translation is CASKGTGTISYGYTF.

This clone was detected a few times. The V call is TRBV6-5, the J call TRBJ2-7; TRBD2 agrees at 12 bases. Germline V gene lookup returns CDR1 MNHEY and CDR2 SVGAGI. The V gene end was trimmed by 0 bases and the J gene end by 6 bases; junction bases not matched to a gene: 3. This CDR3 has 15 amino acids. This CDR3 reads CASSYSRLAGVEQYF. In nucleotides, the CDR3 is TGTGCCAGCAGTTACTCGAGACTAGCGGGAGTCGAGCAGTACTTC.

The genes are TRBV20-1 and TRBJ1-2; D is undetermined. The CDR3 sequence is 9 residues long. Trimming took 5 bases from V and 6 from J, leaving 4 bases between them. Germline assignment: CDR1 DFQATT and CDR2 SNEGSKA (reference sequence). In DNA form, the CDR3 reads TGCAGTGCTGACAATGGCTACACCTTC. Translated: CSADNGYTF.

The rearrangement links TRBV6-4 to TRBJ1-1; TRBD1 might be the D (5 bases). CDR1 MRHNA and CDR2 SNTAGT come from the germline V gene. The CDR3 runs to 14 residues. The V end lost 4 bases, the J end lost 3 bases, and 12 bases lay between the germline ends. The CDR3 bases are TGTGCCAGCAGTGTCACAGGAGGGTACACTGAAGCTTTCTTT. This encodes CASSVTGGYTEAFF.

In this sample, this clone turned up a few times. V usage is TRBV5-4 and J usage is TRBJ2-7; 7 nucleotides match TRBD1. The CDR3 contains 15 residues. J lost 0 bases, V lost 0 bases, and 3 bases had no gene match. Germline CDR1 reads SGHNT; CDR2 reads YYREEE (reference sequence). CDR3 amino acids: CASSLDRQGSYEQYF. CDR3 coding DNA: TGTGCCAGCAGCTTGGATCGACAGGGCTCCTACGAGCAGTACTTC.

The chain carries TRBV10-3 and TRBJ1-2; no clear D gene. Trimming left V 4 bases short and J 0 bases short, with 9 bases between. This CDR3 spans 14 amino acids. The germline gives CDR1 ENHRY, CDR2 SYGVKD. CDR3 in DNA: TGTGCCATCAGTGCGATAGAGCCTAACTATGGCTACACCTTC. Protein sequence: CAISAIEPNYGYTF.

This clone was seen more than once but under ten times. The gene calls are TRBV10-3 and TRBJ2-2; D not resolved. The CDR3 loop spans 14 amino acids. Trimming took off 0 bases at V and 7 bases at J, with 9 bases between the two ends. From germline, CDR1 is ENHRY and CDR2 SYGVKD. CDR3 DNA: TGTGCCATCAGTGAGTCATTTACCGGCGGGGAGCTGTTTTTT. This translates into CAISESFTGGELFF.

The rearrangement uses TRBV27 and TRBJ2-1, with 13 bases matching TRBD2. V dropped 7 bases and J dropped 3; count of bases not matched to a gene: 9. The CDR3 covers 17 residues. The V gene's germline CDR1 is MNHEY and CDR2 SMNVEV (reference sequence). CDR3 bases: TGTGCCAGCACCACCCGACTAGCGGGAGGCATCTACAATGAGCAGTTCTTC. Translating gives CASTTRLAGGIYNEQFF.

This chain links TRBV28 with TRBJ2-5; TRBD1 agrees at 8 bases. Trimming removed 2 bases from V and 4 bases from J; junction bases left unmatched: 6. Germline V lookup: CDR1 MDHEN, CDR2 SYDVKM. This CDR3 contains 15 residues. The CDR3 spells CASSLTDRVGETQYF. The CDR3 DNA is TGTGCCAGCAGTTTAACGGACAGGGTGGGAGAGACCCAGTACTTC.

The CDR3 sequence: CASSLAGYPEAFF. CDR3 coding DNA: TGTGCCAGCAGCTTAGCGGGGTACCCTGAAGCTTTCTTT. J is TRBJ1-1 and V is TRBV7-2; D is undetermined. The CDR3 covers 13 residues. The V end lost 0 bases, the J end lost 6 bases, and 8 bases lay between the germline ends. The V gene's germline CDR1 is SGHTA and CDR2 FQGNSA.

The J gene is TRBJ2-7, the V gene TRBV6-5, with 13 bases fitting TRBD2. Per the germline V gene, CDR1 is MNHEY and CDR2 is SVGAGI. CDR3 length equals 15 residues. V lost 5 bases, J lost 2 bases, and 3 bases stayed unmatched. The CDR3 region has the DNA TGTGCCAGCAGTAAGGGGACTAGCGGGACCTACGAGCAGTACTTC. Translation: CASSKGTSGTYEQYF.

The DNA of the CDR3 is TGCGCCAGCAGCCAAGTACTAGCGGGGCCCAATGAGCAGTTCTTC. The encoded protein is CASSQVLAGPNEQFF. The V and J genes are TRBV4-3 and TRBJ2-1, with 10 bases fitting TRBD2. This CDR3 contains 15 residues. The junction had 3 bases not matched to a gene; V was cut back by 1 base and J by 6 bases. Germline V gene data show CDR1 as LGHNA and CDR2 as YSLEER.

This chain's CDR3 is CASSASSNTDTQYF. In DNA form, the CDR3 reads TGTGCCAGCAGCGCTAGCAGCAACACAGATACGCAGTATTTT. The V call is TRBV7-3, the J call TRBJ2-3, with a weak D call TRBD2 (5 bases). Trimming stripped 5 bases from V and 2 bases from J, with 11 bases between. The germline gives CDR1 SGHTA, CDR2 FQGTGA. This CDR3 region has 14 residues.

The chain recombines TRBV6-9 with TRBJ2-7; TRBD1 matches at 7 bases. Germline assignment: CDR1 MNHGY and CDR2 SVAAGI. This CDR3 comprises 12 residues. Losses at the gene ends were 6 bases for V and 3 bases for J; bases not matched to a gene: 2. The CDR3 loop reads CASSRQGYEQYF. DNA of the CDR3: TGTGCCAGCAGCCGACAGGGCTACGAGCAGTACTTC.

V usage is TRBV27 and J usage is TRBJ2-7, with D unclear. The CDR3 spans 12 residues. The germline V gene has CDR1 MNHEY and CDR2 SMNVEV (reference sequence). The V gene lost 6 bases and the J gene lost 3 bases, with 9 bases spanning the gap. CDR3 nucleotides: TGTGCCAGCAGCCGGAACAGCTACGAGCAGTACTTC. Amino acids: CASSRNSYEQYF.

V and J are TRBV27 and TRBJ2-6; 8 bases match TRBD2. J was trimmed by 0 bases and V by 3 bases; bases with no gene match: 4. Germline CDR1 and CDR2: MNHEY and SMNVEV (reference sequence). The CDR3 runs 17 residues. CDR3 region: CASSFTSGLSGANVLTF. DNA for the CDR3: TGTGCCAGCAGTTTTACTAGCGGACTCTCTGGGGCCAACGTCCTGACTTTC.

The V and J genes are TRBV5-6 and TRBJ2-7, with TRBD1 matching over 8 bases. Germline lookup yields CDR1 SGHDT and CDR2 YYEEEE. V shed 1 base and J 2 bases; nucleotides not matched to a gene: 5. The CDR3 spans 15 residues. CDR3 bases: TGTGCCAGCAGCTTGTGGGGGACAGGCCCCTACGAGCAGTACTTC. It codes for CASSLWGTGPYEQYF.

This clone was observed a handful of times. The chain combines TRBV10-3 with TRBJ2-2; 10 bases map to TRBD1. Trimming at V came to 2 bases and at J to 5 bases, leaving 5 bases not matched to a gene. CDR1 is ENHRY, CDR2 SYGVKD, per germline. The CDR3 length is 16 residues. The CDR3 coding sequence is TGTGCCATCAGTGAGAGACAGGGGGCATTAACCGGGGAGCTGTTTTTT. This codes for CAISERQGALTGELFF.

The chain joins TRBV27 to TRBJ2-3, with TRBD1 as a possible D gene (7 bases). The V gene lost 5 bases and the J gene lost 1 base, with 10 bases spanning the gap. CDR1 and CDR2 from the germline V gene are MNHEY and SMNVEV (reference sequence). This CDR3 region has 14 residues. CDR3 DNA sequence: TGTGCCAGCAGTCGCGGGACAGGCACAGATACGCAGTATTTT. It is translated as CASSRGTGTDTQYF.

V gene TRBV30 combines with J gene TRBJ1-3; D is ambiguous. Germline-derived CDR1 and CDR2 are GTSNPN and SVGIG (reference sequence). This CDR3 is 13 amino acids long. V shed 1 base and J shed 0 bases, with 4 bases lying between them. Here the CDR3 reads CAWSENSGNTIYF. CDR3 in DNA: TGTGCCTGGAGTGAGAACTCTGGAAACACCATATATTTT.

The J gene is TRBJ2-1, the V gene TRBV11-2, with TRBD2 matching 10 bases. V lost 6 bases and J lost 7; bases outside the gene matches: 6. CDR3 size: 14 residues. Germline V gene lookup returns CDR1 SGHAT and CDR2 FQNNGV. This CDR3 is CASSWASGSNEQFF. The CDR3, as DNA: TGTGCCAGCAGTTGGGCTAGCGGGAGTAATGAGCAGTTCTTC.

This clone was recorded only once. This rearrangement joins TRBV7-3 to TRBJ2-3; 7 bases are a match to TRBD2. CDR1 is SGHTA and CDR2 is FQGTGA in the germline V gene. The CDR3 extends over 14 amino acids. After removal of 2 bases from V and 5 bases from J, the junction contained 4 bases not matched to a gene. CDR3 sequence: CASSLAGAGDTQYF. CDR3 sequence (DNA): TGTGCCAGCAGCTTAGCGGGAGCGGGAGATACGCAGTATTTT.